The present TCR beta chain was sequenced within a study of PD-L1 blockade in urothelial cancer. Libraries were prepared by immunoSEQ multiplex PCR; TCRdb keeps only in-frame clonotypes and omits some of them. The data contain approximately 50,000 clones, roughly four fifths of them singletons. The V and J ends lost 8 bases and 6 bases respectively, with 13 bases between them. The V gene's germline CDR1 is MNHEY and CDR2 SVGAGI. This CDR3 region has 13 residues. Time point here: pretreatment peripheral blood. The chain has TRBV6-5 and TRBJ2-2; D perhaps matches TRBD1 (6 bases). Here the sequenced sample was PBMCs, taken around atezolizumab (anti-PD-L1) treatment. This sequence originates from a man aged 65-85 years with urothelial cancer. CDR3 sequence reads: CASGRGRAGELFF. Written as DNA, the CDR3 is TGTGCCAGCGGCAGGGGAAGAGCCGGGGAGCTGTTTTTT.